Detailed here is one T cell receptor (beta chain). The antigen it recognizes is unknown. Base qualities are not at hand, and no much larger clone is one base apart. The CDR3 regions of human TCRbeta chains were analyzed by immunosequencing. The study's processing was this. Repertoire TCRs were matched against a reference library of SARS-CoV-2-specific TCRs generated with the MIRA antigen-specificity platform. Breadth was defined as the fraction of unique TCRs that were SARS-CoV-2-associated, and depth was defined as the fraction of total T cells that were SARS-CoV-2-associated. Using the MIRA data, each spike-specific TCR was mapped to the spike region that the TCR reacts to and placed in a CD4 or CD8 class. Log10-transformed breadth and depth values were compared by one-way ANOVA with Sidak's multiple comparisons tests. TCRdb's version of the immuneACCESS table is confined to in-frame rearrangements and falls short of the full clone set. An unresolved V gene accounts for under half of the shortfall where checked; the remainder is of unknown origin. From that table come the V and J calls and clone size; the DNA was used to work out D and trimming. This sample is represented by approximately 100,000 clones; approximately 90% of them were singletons. Around 20% of the sample is held by the ten biggest clonotypes.

This sample stems from a study of T cell responses to AZD1222 COVID-19 vaccine (dated by TCRdb to the early 2020s). Describing the broader study: AZD1222 recipients given second doses at about 4 weeks or at about 12 weeks were pooled, since spike-specific TCR depth and breadth were not found to differ between the two schedules. Trial participants were enrolled into age subgroups of 18-55, 56-69 and 70-plus years, which contained 148, 28 and 57 TCR-sequenced participants, respectively. TCR sequencing was performed for roughly 240 trial participants, of whom some 200 were given two doses of AZD1222 and some 25 were given two doses of MenACWY control vaccine. Study-level results and caveats: Because no samples from the day 14 peak response were available, repertoires could be characterized only after the peak T cell response. After two AZD1222 doses, both the breadth and the depth of spike-specific TCRs were significantly higher than at day 0 and than in MenACWY recipients. Most participants were white British and females outnumbered males, and the authors suggested that clonal diversity may have been underestimated. In the small 56-69-year group, the increase in depth fell short of significance, most likely because of low power. Vaccine-associated CD4 TCRs spanned the whole spike protein, with dominant responses in regions 160-218 and 743-854. Epitopes outside the regions mutated in the B.1.351 and B.1.1.7 variants were reportedly recognized by nearly half of the unique spike-specific TCRs. Conclusions about previously exposed vaccinees are limited, since just five to seven AZD1222 recipients were seropositive for SARS-CoV-2 at baseline.

According to the study, the label for this sample's time point signals: baseline before first vaccination. Samples from vaccinated people were obtained from the UK trials COV001 and COV002, which included a single-blind randomized controlled phase 2/3 trial of AZD1222 (ChAdOx1 nCoV-19) in healthy adults. Trial participant PBMC samples were collected at day 0 and day 28 after the second dose for TCRbeta chain sequencing. The sequence was collected from an adult in good health. The sequences come from peripheral blood, collected on day 0 of AZD1222 vaccination.

The CDR3 here reads CASSLEGLVGGSPDTQYF. The nucleotide sequence reads as follows: TGCGCCAGCAGCTTGGAGGGACTAGTGGGGGGTAGCCCAGATACGCAGTATTTT. The sequence links TRBV5-1 to TRBJ2-3, with 8 bases aligning to TRBD2. Trimming takes 0 bases off V and 4 bases off J; junction bases not matched to a gene: 13. Including cysteine and phenylalanine, the CDR3 has 18 amino acids. Only the CDR3 DNA stays, 54 bases, in frame from base 1. CDR1 SGHRS and CDR2 YFSETQ were looked up in the germline V gene. The full variable domain, completed from the reference TRBV5-1 and TRBJ2-3 proteins outside the CDR3, reads KAGVTQTPRYLIKTRGQQVTLSCSPISGHRSVSWYQQTPGQGLQFLFEYFSETQRNKGNFPGRFSGRQFSNSRSEMNVSTLELGDSALYLCASSLEGLVGGSPDTQYFGPGTRLTVL.